One sample yielded the 3 T cell receptor beta chains listed below, sequenced in a study of cytomegalovirus exposure and HLA in healthy donors. PCR used 60 Vbeta primers and 13 Jbeta primers. Some clones are missing from TCRdb's copy, which holds only in-frame ones; the method was immunoSEQ multiplex PCR. The repertoire includes about 150,000 clones, 85% of them detected once, and roughly 2.3% sits in the top ten. Sequencing was done on a sample of PBMCs. These receptors came from a woman aged 18-35 years in good health and CMV-seronegative.

The chain links TRBV6-5 to TRBJ2-2; 11 bases line up with TRBD2. Unmatched junction bases numbered 5, after V lost 6 bases and J lost 5 bases. CDR1 and CDR2 from the germline V gene are MNHEY and SVGAGI. The CDR3 loop spans 15 amino acids. The CDR3 spells CASRQLAGDTGELFF. The CDR3, as DNA: TGTGCCAGCAGGCAACTAGCGGGGGATACCGGGGAGCTGTTTTTT.

This chain joins TRBV27 and TRBJ2-2, with TRBD2 matching over 14 bases. The junction had 6 bases not matched to a gene; V was cut back by 8 bases and J by 7 bases. Looked up from germline, CDR1 is MNHEY and CDR2 is SMNVEV (reference sequence). This CDR3 contains 15 residues. The CDR3 DNA reads as TGTGCCAGCGCGACTAGCGGGGGGGCTGTCGGGGAGCTGTTTTTT. Its protein product is CASATSGGAVGELFF.

This clone was seen more than once but under ten times. This chain joins TRBV6-5 and TRBJ2-7, with TRBD1 matching over 8 bases. Germline V gene sequence: CDR1 MNHEY, CDR2 SVGAGI. J lost 3 bases, V lost 0 bases, and 4 bases had no gene match. CDR3 length: 15 amino acids. In nucleotides, the CDR3 is TGTGCCAGCAGTTACTCATACAGGGGGGACTACGAGCAGTACTTC. It encodes CASSYSYRGDYEQYF.